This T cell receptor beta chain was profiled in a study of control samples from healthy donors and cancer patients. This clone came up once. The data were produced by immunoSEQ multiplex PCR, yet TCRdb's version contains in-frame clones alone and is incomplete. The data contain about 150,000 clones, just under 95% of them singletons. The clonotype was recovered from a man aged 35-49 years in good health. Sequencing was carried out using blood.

This CDR3 is CASSLRTGTGANVLTF. In nucleotides, the CDR3 is TGTGCCAGCAGTCTCCGGACAGGAACTGGGGCCAACGTCCTGACTTTC. V is TRBV27 and J is TRBJ2-6; TRBD1 matches 7 bases. CDR3 length: 16 amino acids. Germline V gene data show CDR1 as MNHEY and CDR2 as SMNVEV (reference sequence). V gave up 5 bases and J gave up 2 bases; unmatched junction bases: 6.